Listed here are 15 T cell receptor beta chains from one sample, sequenced in a study of blood T cell repertoires in COVID-19. Assay: immunoSEQ multiplex PCR; the TCRdb copy retains only in-frame clones and omits some. Of approximately 150,000 clones detected, approximately 88% appear once; the ten largest clones hold 1.5% to 2%. Material for sequencing was peripheral blood. Receptor source: a woman in her forties or fifties with acute or convalescent COVID-19.

J is TRBJ1-6 and V is TRBV3-1 (or the pseudogene TRBV3-2); tentatively, D is TRBD1 (6 bases). The length of the CDR3 is 16 residues. Trimming took 1 base from V and 5 from J, leaving 12 bases between them. CDR1 and CDR2 (germline): LGHDT, YNNKEL (reference sequence). CDR3 coding DNA: TGTGCCAGCAGCCAAGCCCGGACAGACAATAATTCACCCCTCCACTTT. Translating gives CASSQARTDNNSPLHF.

The V gene is TRBV5-1, the J gene TRBJ1-4; the D is unclear. CDR1 is SGHRS, CDR2 YFSETQ, per germline. Trimming removed 0 bases from V and 0 bases from J, with 9 bases in between. CDR3 size: 16 residues. The CDR3 reads CASSLVQLATNEKLFF. Here the CDR3 DNA reads TGCGCCAGCAGCTTGGTCCAACTGGCAACTAATGAAAAACTGTTTTTT.

In this sample, this clone turned up a few times. The rearrangement uses TRBV3-1 (or the pseudogene TRBV3-2) and TRBJ2-2, with a tentative D call TRBD2 (6 bases). V was pared by 4 bases and J by 4 bases, with 10 bases between. Per the germline V gene, CDR1 is LGHDT and CDR2 is YNNKEL (reference sequence). This CDR3 has 14 residues. The CDR3 loop reads CASSLRLVTGELFF. The CDR3 coding sequence is TGTGCCAGCAGCCTTCGACTAGTCACCGGGGAGCTGTTTTTT.

This sequence joins TRBV27 and TRBJ2-5; D is possibly TRBD2 (6 bases). The germline V and J ends were trimmed by 4 bases and 2 bases, with 14 bases remaining between them. Germline V lookup: CDR1 MNHEY, CDR2 SMNVEV (reference sequence). CDR3 size: 15 residues. In nucleotides, the CDR3 is TGTGCCAGCAGTTCCCCGGGGACTGCGCAAGAGACCCAGTACTTC. Translated: CASSSPGTAQETQYF.

The chain couples TRBV15 to TRBJ2-7; D may be TRBD1 (5 bases). The germline CDR1 and CDR2 sequences are LNHNV and YYDKDF (reference sequence). The CDR3 is made up of 14 amino acids. The V gene lost 0 bases and the J gene lost 2 bases, with 8 bases spanning the gap. This chain's CDR3 is CATSREQGPYEQYF. CDR3 sequence (DNA): TGTGCCACCAGCAGAGAGCAGGGCCCCTACGAGCAGTACTTC.

This chain joins TRBV10-3 and TRBJ2-5; D gene ambiguous. The germline V gene encodes CDR1 ENHRY and CDR2 SYGVKD. Trimming left V 0 bases short and J 0 bases short, with 14 bases between. This CDR3 region has 17 residues. CDR3 bases: TGTGCCATCAGTGAGTCGACTCTCGCAGTCTACCAAGAGACCCAGTACTTC. It specifies CAISESTLAVYQETQYF.

The chain carries TRBV30 and TRBJ2-3; D gene unclear. V was pared by 1 base and J by 7 bases, with 12 bases between. The CDR3 sequence is 13 residues long. Germline V gene data show CDR1 as GTSNPN and CDR2 as SVGIG (reference sequence). The CDR3, as DNA: TGTGCCTGGAGTGGACCTCACAGTAATACGCAGTATTTT. It encodes CAWSGPHSNTQYF.

The sample holds a few counts of this clone. V gene TRBV2 combines with J gene TRBJ2-1; 8 bases are a match to TRBD2. V shed 7 bases and J 10 bases; nucleotides not matched to a gene: 3. The germline gives CDR1 SNHLY, CDR2 FYNNEI. CDR3 size: 11 residues. The CDR3, as DNA: TGTGCCAGCAAGATAGCGGGAGAGCAGTTCTTC. It is translated as CASKIAGEQFF. The variable domain in full, with the rest retrieved from reference TRBV2 and TRBJ2-1, is EPEVTQTPSHQVTQMGQEVILRCVPISNHLYFYWYRQILGQKVEFLVSFYNNEISEKSEIFDDQFSVERPDGSNFTLKIRSTKLEDSAMYFCASKIAGEQFFGPGTRLTVL.

The rearrangement joins TRBV5-5 to TRBJ1-1; D is uncertain. V shed 4 bases and J shed 0 bases, with 7 bases lying between them. The CDR3 length is 13 residues. Germline-derived CDR1 and CDR2 are SGHKS and YYEKEE (reference sequence). The CDR3 DNA reads as TGTGCCAGCAGCCCGCCGGTGAACACTGAAGCTTTCTTT. The encoded protein is CASSPPVNTEAFF.

The chain combines TRBV14 with TRBJ2-5; D remains unclear. Trimming took 0 bases from V and 2 from J, leaving 4 bases between them. The CDR3 runs to 13 residues. CDR1 is SGHDN and CDR2 is FVKESK in the germline V gene. CDR3: CASSQDRQETQYF. The CDR3 bases are TGTGCCAGCAGCCAAGATCGGCAAGAGACCCAGTACTTC.

V is TRBV11-2 and J is TRBJ1-6; no firm D call. V was clipped by 4 bases and J by 9 bases, with 16 bases between them. This CDR3 has 15 residues. Germline V gene data show CDR1 as SGHAT and CDR2 as FQNNGV. The CDR3 nucleotides read TGTGCCAGCAGCTCCGCTGGACTGAGGTCTTCACCCCTCCACTTT. Translated, it gives CASSSAGLRSSPLHF.

The V call is TRBV28, the J call TRBJ1-2, with D possibly TRBD1 on 6 matching bases. The V gene lost 5 bases and the J gene lost 0 bases, with 13 bases spanning the gap. The CDR3 is 15 amino acids. Per the germline V gene, CDR1 is MDHEN and CDR2 is SYDVKM. The CDR3 reads CASSPAGTTNYGYTF. The CDR3 DNA sequence: TGTGCCAGCAGTCCTGCCGGGACAACTAACTATGGCTACACCTTC.

This chain connects TRBV9 to TRBJ2-1; 7 positions agree with TRBD1. V trimming: 0 bases; J trimming: 5 bases; junction bases outside the gene matches: 2. The CDR3 runs 14 residues. Looked up from germline, CDR1 is SGDLS and CDR2 is YYNGEE. In DNA form, the CDR3 reads TGTGCCAGCAGCGTAGAGACAGGGAACAATGAGCAGTTCTTC. It specifies CASSVETGNNEQFF.

The chain links TRBV6-4 to TRBJ2-7; 9 bases line up with TRBD2. V lost 4 bases, J lost 0 bases, and 1 base stayed unmatched. Germline V lookup: CDR1 MRHNA, CDR2 SNTAGT. CDR3 length equals 14 residues. This CDR3 reads CASSVSGSSYEQYF. Written as DNA, the CDR3 is TGTGCCAGCAGTGTTAGCGGGAGCTCCTACGAGCAGTACTTC.

This sequence joins TRBV16 and TRBJ1-2; the D gene is possibly TRBD1 (5 bases). The length of the CDR3 is 17 residues. V shed 3 bases and J shed 4 bases, with 21 bases lying between them. Germline V gene data show CDR1 as KGHSY and CDR2 as FQNENV. The CDR3 DNA follows: TGTGCCAGCAGCCATCCTCGGGGGACGCCCCTTGGCTATGGCTACACCTTC. Translation: CASSHPRGTPLGYGYTF.